Listed here is a single T cell receptor (beta chain). Its specificity is not known. Relative to the germline gene, one junction end is altered; a read error may explain this. The data originate from a study of T cell repertoires in cytomegalovirus infection. Turning to the study itself: Signatures in public TCR beta sequences pointed to both CMV infection and matching HLA type.

CDR3 length equals 19 residues. In germline, CDR1 is SGHTA, CDR2 FQGNSA. MiXCR, run by TCRdb on the reads, gives a single entry per CDR3 protein. This sample has about 6,100 distinct CDR3 sequences; around 52% occur once, and the top ten carry roughly nine tenths. Study-wide points: Cumulative public TCR beta family frequency identified CMV carriers with the relevant HLA. CMV-specific HLA-C-restricted TCR beta clonotypes dominated the ex vivo response.

The clonotype originates from a human donor in good health (CMV status not recorded). Some clones in this sample may be carry-over from other donors' samples. The chain combines TRBV7-2 with TRBJ2-5; 10 nucleotides align to TRBD2. The sequenced sample was PBMCs, sequenced either directly or after in vitro stimulation (not recorded which). The DNA for the CDR3 is TGTGCCAGCAGCTTAAGAGGAGCTAGCGGGAGACCCGAAGTGGCGCCCCAGAACTTC. Translation gives CASSLRGASGRPEVAPQNF.